This T cell receptor (beta chain) was found in a study of human T cells and chemical hapten exposure. One entry per CDR3 protein results from TCRdb running MiXCR on the RACE reads. The sample includes roughly 50,000 distinct CDR3 sequences, over 9.5% of them seen just once. As to time point: patch test 3, about 24 weeks after DPC sensitization. The treatment was: therapeutic diphenylcyclopropenone sensitization with weekly scalp DPC. This clonotype was detected many times. V was shortened by 5 bases and J by 3 bases, with 14 bases between the two germline ends. This CDR3 has 15 residues. CDR1 is SGHTA and CDR2 is FQGNSA in the germline V gene.

Material: whole blood, obtained in connection with sensitization to the hapten diphenylcyclopropenone (DPC). The TCR originated in a woman aged 40 to 55 with alopecia areata. Some clones in this sample may be carry-over from other donors' samples. The chain links TRBV7-2 to TRBJ2-1; D might be TRBD1 or TRBD2, each matching 5 bases. Written as DNA, the CDR3 is TGTGCCAGCAGCCCCACCGGGACCCACTACAATGAGCAGTTCTTC. Its protein is CASSPTGTHYNEQFF.